This T cell receptor beta chain was sequenced for a study of T-cell memory formation after mild COVID-19. Study details: TCR clusters largely stayed donor specific.

In TCRdb, the 5' RACE reads were re-called with MiXCR into one record per CDR3 protein. The sample shows 200,000 to 300,000 distinct CDR3 sequences, approximately 16% of them seen only once. This CDR3 contains 17 residues. The V segment lost 10 bases and the J segment 0 bases; nucleotides outside the gene matches: 13. CDR1 and CDR2 from the germline V gene are SGHRS and YFSETQ. This clonotype was recorded a few times. Sequenced: PBMCs or a T cell subset sorted from them (not recorded which). The chain has TRBV5-1 and TRBJ2-1, with 10 positions matching TRBD1. This TCR was recovered from a man aged 18-30 years who had mild COVID-19 (a few samples of this study predate the infection). Cell type and time point are not known. Here the CDR3 DNA reads TGCGCCTCCGCCGGGACAGGGGTTTTGGGCTCCTACAATGAGCAGTTCTTC. Its protein product is CASAGTGVLGSYNEQFF.